The 20 T cell receptor beta chains listed next were all sequenced from one sample in a study of CD8+ T cells in alopecia areata. Extracted from the samples, RNA was reverse transcribed into cDNA to serve as the sequencing template. Method: immunoSEQ multiplex PCR; TCRdb's copy keeps in-frame clones and lacks some. This table has more than 95,000 clones, about 50% appearing once. Material for sequencing was NKG2D-low CD8+ T cells sorted from blood. These receptors were obtained from a human donor with alopecia areata.

Details on this clone: The sample contains more than one DNA sequence encoding this CDR3. The V and J genes are TRBV2 and TRBJ1-5, with D possibly TRBD1 on 5 matching bases. This CDR3 has 14 amino acids. Germline V gene data show CDR1 as SNHLY and CDR2 as FYNNEI. Trimming removed 3 bases at V and 1 base at J, with 7 bases between. The CDR3 DNA follows: TGTGCCAGCAGTGATGGGGACAGCAATCAGCCCCAGCATTTT. Protein sequence: CASSDGDSNQPQHF.

The V call is TRBV29-1, the J call TRBJ2-5, with a weak D call TRBD2 (7 bases). In germline, CDR1 is SQVTM, CDR2 ANQGSEA. This CDR3 region has 15 residues. Trimming pared 7 bases from V and 1 base from J, leaving 19 bases between. The CDR3 DNA sequence: TGCAGCGCACGGGGGGCGAGAATTCCCCAAGAGACCCAGTACTTC. Its translation: CSARGARIPQETQYF.

The chain links TRBV2 to TRBJ1-2; no reliable D call. Looked up from germline, CDR1 is SNHLY and CDR2 is FYNNEI. The CDR3 totals 11 residues. Trimming took 6 bases from V and 7 from J, leaving 9 bases between them. In DNA form, the CDR3 reads TGTGCCAGCAGGGACTTTACTGGCTACACCTTC. Translation gives CASRDFTGYTF.

To note about this clone: The junction differs from germline at one of its ends, possibly a read error. Other DNA sequences from this sample encode an identical CDR3 as well. The DNA of the CDR3 is TGCAGTGTTGAAGACGGGACCCGCTACGAGCAGTACTTC. It is translated as CSVEDGTRYEQYF. The rearrangement joins TRBV29-1 to TRBJ2-7, with D perhaps given as TRBD1 or TRBD2 (5 bases each). CDR3 length equals 13 residues. Germline CDR1 reads SQVTM; CDR2 reads ANQGSEA.

This clone was observed a few times. The sample carries other DNA sequences with the same CDR3. This sequence joins TRBV29-1 and TRBJ2-7; tentative D call: TRBD1 (5 bases). Trimming took 5 bases from V and 0 from J, leaving 8 bases between them. Germline loops: CDR1 SQVTM, CDR2 ANQGSEA. The CDR3 is made up of 12 amino acids. CDR3 in DNA: TGCAGCGTTCGTGACAGCTCCTACGAGCAGTACTTC. Protein: CSVRDSSYEQYF.

This clone has just a few counts. The V and J genes are TRBV28 and TRBJ2-2; D may match TRBD1 or TRBD2 (6 bases each). Germline CDR1 MDHEN, CDR2 SYDVKM. The ends were cut back, 6 bases at V and 3 bases at J, with 17 bases in the middle. This CDR3 has 16 amino acids. The CDR3 coding sequence is TGTGCCAGCAGCCTGAACCACAGGGAGGACACCGGGGAGCTGTTTTTT. Translation: CASSLNHREDTGELFF.

The chain recombines TRBV29-1 with TRBJ2-1, with a tentative D call TRBD2 (6 bases). The ends were cut back, 7 bases at V and 7 bases at J, with 20 bases in the middle. CDR3 size: 14 residues. CDR1 is SQVTM, CDR2 ANQGSEA, per germline. This CDR3 is CSGREPMRLNEQFF. The CDR3 region has the DNA TGCAGCGGTCGGGAGCCGATGCGGTTGAATGAGCAGTTCTTC.

V is TRBV28 and J is TRBJ2-2; D not resolved. The CDR3 runs to 15 residues. Trimming removed 6 bases at V and 1 base at J, with 12 bases between. CDR1 and CDR2 (germline): MDHEN, SYDVKM. The CDR3 sequence: CASSRLQWNTGELFF. CDR3 nucleotides: TGTGCCAGCAGCCGGCTCCAATGGAACACCGGGGAGCTGTTTTTT. Combining the CDR3 with reference TRBV28 and TRBJ2-2 gives the whole variable domain DVKVTQSSRYLVKRTGEKVFLECVQDMDHENMFWYRQDPGLGLRLIYFSYDVKMKEKGDIPEGYSVSREKKERFSLILESASTNQTSMYLCASSRLQWNTGELFFGEGSRLTVL.

This chain joins TRBV30 and TRBJ1-5, with D possibly matching TRBD1 (6 bases). Per the germline V gene, CDR1 is GTSNPN and CDR2 is SVGIG (reference sequence). The CDR3 length is 13 residues. V lost 2 bases, J lost 9 bases, and 14 bases lay in between. The CDR3 region is CAWSKGGVLPQHF. The CDR3 DNA sequence: TGTGCCTGGAGTAAGGGGGGCGTATTGCCCCAGCATTTT.

The chain joins TRBV29-1 to TRBJ1-2; maybe TRBD1 (6 bases). Germline lookup yields CDR1 SQVTM and CDR2 ANQGSEA. Trimming shortened V by 7 bases and J by 8 bases, and 14 bases separated the two germline ends. The CDR3 totals 11 residues. CDR3 DNA: TGCAGCGCTCGGACAGCGTGGGGCTACACCTTC. This gives the protein CSARTAWGYTF.

The sample holds a few counts of this clone. The chain uses TRBV29-1 and TRBJ2-7; TRBD1 agrees at 7 bases. Per germline, CDR1 SQVTM and CDR2 ANQGSEA. The CDR3 consists of 14 residues. J was trimmed by 2 bases and V by 5 bases; bases with no gene match: 9. CDR3 sequence: CSVTNPTGTYEQYF. DNA for the CDR3: TGCAGCGTTACCAATCCGACAGGGACCTACGAGCAGTACTTC.

V and J are TRBV29-1 and TRBJ2-3, with D unclear. Germline CDR1 reads SQVTM; CDR2 reads ANQGSEA. Trimming cost V 4 bases and J 6 bases, with 11 bases left between them. The CDR3 spans 12 residues. The CDR3 coding sequence is TGCAGCGTTGGCGACTGGCGGGATACGCAGTATTTT. Translated: CSVGDWRDTQYF.

There are a few counts of this clone. The genes are TRBV23-1 and TRBJ2-7; no firm D call. TRBV23-1 is an ORF for which the function is uncertain. This CDR3 has 13 amino acids. V was pared by 4 bases and J by 1 base, with 8 bases between. CDR3 residues: CASSPIISYEQYF. CDR3 nucleotide sequence: TGCGCCAGCAGTCCGATCATATCCTACGAGCAGTACTTC.

The gene calls are TRBV4-1 and TRBJ2-3; unclear D gene. The CDR3 has 21 amino acids. Trimming pared 0 bases from V and 8 bases from J, leaving 33 bases between. Per the germline V gene, CDR1 is MGHRA and CDR2 is YSYEKL. This CDR3 reads CASSQDLAEPGLLLRMGTQYF. The CDR3, as DNA: TGCGCCAGCAGCCAAGATCTCGCCGAACCGGGCCTCCTCCTCCGTATGGGTACGCAGTATTTT.

This rearrangement joins TRBV6-6 to TRBJ2-1; 14 nucleotides agree with TRBD2. The V segment lost 5 bases and the J segment 7 bases; nucleotides outside the gene matches: 7. The CDR3 spans 16 residues. Germline V CDR1 and CDR2: MNHNY, SVGAGI (reference sequence). The CDR3 loop is CASSQWTSGRRNEQFF. As DNA, the CDR3 is TGTGCCAGCAGTCAATGGACTAGCGGGAGGCGGAATGAGCAGTTCTTC.

The rearrangement joins TRBV29-1 to TRBJ1-2; D call uncertain. The germline V gene has CDR1 SQVTM and CDR2 ANQGSEA. Trimming took off 6 bases at V and 3 bases at J, with 11 bases between the two ends. The CDR3 totals 12 residues. The CDR3 DNA sequence: TGCAGCGTCCACCACATGGACTATGGCTACACCTTC. Protein sequence: CSVHHMDYGYTF.

The chain uses TRBV30 and TRBJ1-1; D unclear. This CDR3 has 12 amino acids. Germline CDR1 reads GTSNPN; CDR2 reads SVGIG (reference sequence). With 8 bases removed from V and 5 bases from J, the gap between germline ends came to 15 bases. The CDR3 sequence: CAGRVEGTEAFF. In nucleotides, the CDR3 is TGTGCCGGCCGGGTCGAGGGAACTGAAGCTTTCTTT.

A note on this clone: This same CDR3 is encoded by further DNA sequences in the sample. This chain joins TRBV9 and TRBJ1-2; no firm D call. The CDR3 consists of 11 residues. The V end was cut by 0 bases, the J end by 6 bases, with 3 bases between. Per the germline V gene, CDR1 is SGDLS and CDR2 is YYNGEE. The CDR3 DNA reads as TGTGCCAGCAGCGTAGGTGATGGCTACACCTTC. Amino acids: CASSVGDGYTF.

The rearrangement links TRBV5-1 to TRBJ1-1; D is undetermined. CDR1 and CDR2 from the germline V gene are SGHRS and YFSETQ. CDR3 length equals 13 residues. Deletions cut 4 bases from V and 0 bases from J, with 7 bases between. CDR3 nucleotide sequence: TGCGCCAGCAGCCAAGGACTGAACACTGAAGCTTTCTTT. Its protein is CASSQGLNTEAFF.

This chain joins TRBV7-8 and TRBJ2-1; D is ambiguous. CDR1 SGHVS and CDR2 FQNEAQ come from the germline V gene. Trimming took off 2 bases at V and 6 bases at J, with 5 bases between the two ends. This CDR3 region has 12 residues. CDR3 sequence (DNA): TGTGCCAGCAGCTTATCACCCAATGAGCAGTTCTTC. This codes for CASSLSPNEQFF.